Below, 24 T cell receptor beta chains from the same sample are listed, as sequenced in a study of blood T cell repertoires in COVID-19. Produced via immunoSEQ multiplex PCR; TCRdb's table is partial and in-frame only. The sample consists of hundreds of thousands of clones, around 87% of them appearing once. Sequences were obtained from peripheral blood. The source is a woman in her fifties or sixties with COVID-19, enrolled during active disease.

The gene calls are TRBV7-8 and TRBJ2-1; TRBD2 aligns across 11 bases. This CDR3 is 18 amino acids long. With V trimmed by 6 bases and J by 0 bases, 10 bases remained unmatched. CDR1 and CDR2 (germline): SGHVS, FQNEAQ. The CDR3 bases are TGTGCCAGCAGGATCCTAGCGGGGGGCCAAAGCTCCTACAATGAGCAGTTCTTC. The encoded protein is CASRILAGGQSSYNEQFF.

This clone was recorded a few times. This rearrangement joins TRBV6-5 to TRBJ1-5, with D possibly TRBD1 on 5 matching bases. The germline CDR1 and CDR2 sequences are MNHEY and SVGAGI. Trimming pared 3 bases from V and 0 bases from J, leaving 9 bases between. This CDR3 spans 15 amino acids. The CDR3 protein is CASSYNRNSNQPQHF. The CDR3, as DNA: TGTGCCAGCAGTTATAACAGGAATAGCAATCAGCCCCAGCATTTT.

The rearrangement joins TRBV12-3 or TRBV12-4 to TRBJ1-2; 7 nucleotides align to TRBD1. The V and J ends lost 3 bases and 4 bases, in that order; junction bases with no gene match: 2. This CDR3 spans 13 amino acids. CDR3 in amino acids: CASSFRTGYGYTF. In DNA, the CDR3 is TGTGCCAGCAGTTTCCGGACAGGCTATGGCTACACCTTC.

The CDR3 nucleotides are TGTGCCAGCAGGAGAGGGGGAAACTCCTACGAGCAGTACTTC. Encoded protein: CASRRGGNSYEQYF. This chain joins TRBV28 and TRBJ2-7, with D tentatively TRBD1 (6 bases). Germline V CDR1 and CDR2: MDHEN, SYDVKM. Trimming stripped 6 bases from V and 0 bases from J, with 12 bases between. The CDR3 is 14 amino acids.

The V gene is TRBV19, the J gene TRBJ2-1, with 13 bases fitting TRBD2. CDR3 length: 15 amino acids. The trim removed 5 bases at V and 7 bases at J, leaving 5 bases unmatched. Germline values: CDR1 LNHDA, CDR2 SQIVND (reference sequence). CDR3 region: CASSFRLAGGNEQFF. The CDR3 region has the DNA TGTGCCAGTAGTTTTAGACTAGCGGGGGGAAATGAGCAGTTCTTC. The full variable domain, completed using reference TRBV19 and TRBJ2-1, is DGGITQSPKYLFRKEGQNVTLSCEQNLNHDAMYWYRQDPGQGLRLIYYSQIVNDFQKGDIAEGYSVSREKKESFPLTVTSAQKNPTAFYLCASSFRLAGGNEQFFGPGTRLTVL.

This clone was counted a few times. The rearrangement uses TRBV7-9 and TRBJ1-2; D possibly corresponds to TRBD1 (5 bases). Looked up from germline, CDR1 is SEHNR and CDR2 is FQNEAQ (reference sequence). Trimming took off 5 bases at V and 8 bases at J, with 15 bases between the two ends. The CDR3 is 13 residues long. As DNA, the CDR3 is TGTGCCAGCAGCCGAGACAGTCATGAAGGCTACACCTTC. It codes for CASSRDSHEGYTF. The complete variable domain, with remaining parts taken from reference TRBV7-9 and TRBJ1-2, reads DTGVSQNPRHKITKRGQNVTFRCDPISEHNRLYWYRQTLGQGPEFLTYFQNEAQLEKSRLLSDRFSAERPKGSFSTLEIQRTEQGDSAMYLCASSRDSHEGYTFGSGTRLTVV.

This chain connects TRBV18 to TRBJ2-7, with unresolved D. Deletions cut 0 bases from V and 3 bases from J, with 9 bases between. Per the germline V gene, CDR1 is KGHSH and CDR2 is LQKENI. CDR3 length equals 14 residues. The CDR3 reads CASSPPPSGYEQYF. The CDR3 DNA is TGTGCCAGCTCACCACCGCCTAGTGGCTACGAGCAGTACTTC.

The chain is built from TRBV19 and TRBJ1-3, with TRBD1 as a possible D gene (6 bases). The CDR3 is 15 amino acids. Deletions cut 2 bases from V and 2 bases from J, with 10 bases between. CDR1 and CDR2 (germline): LNHDA, SQIVND (reference sequence). Here the CDR3 reads CASSIRGDTGNTIYF. The DNA of the CDR3 is TGTGCCAGTAGTATACGTGGGGACACTGGAAACACCATATATTTT.

A single count supports this clone. The chain couples TRBV29-1 to TRBJ1-1; D gene unclear. This CDR3 has 12 residues. Germline CDR1 is SQVTM and CDR2 is ANQGSEA. Deletions cut 5 bases from V and 1 base from J, with 8 bases between. The DNA for the CDR3 is TGCAGCGTTCAGAGGCCGAACACTGAAGCTTTCTTT. Encoded protein: CSVQRPNTEAFF.

The chain has TRBV9 and TRBJ1-1; no clear D gene. The V end was cut by 0 bases, the J end by 5 bases, with 8 bases between. Germline V gives CDR1 SGDLS, CDR2 YYNGEE. There are 13 residues in the CDR3. The CDR3 DNA sequence: TGTGCCAGCAGCGTAGCGGGAGAGACTGAAGCTTTCTTT. Translating gives CASSVAGETEAFF.

The rearrangement joins TRBV12-3 or TRBV12-4 to TRBJ2-5, with a weak D call TRBD1 (6 bases). Trimming took off 11 bases at V and 3 bases at J, with 16 bases between the two ends. The CDR3 runs to 13 residues. The CDR3 DNA reads as TGTGCCTCGAAGGCAGGGGCCAAAGAGACCCAGTACTTC. Residues: CASKAGAKETQYF.

The J gene is TRBJ1-4, the V gene TRBV5-5; 9 bases are shared with TRBD1. Looked up from germline, CDR1 is SGHKS and CDR2 is YYEKEE (reference sequence). V lost 0 bases to trimming and J lost 12 bases; unmatched junction nucleotides: 3. This CDR3 contains 13 residues. The CDR3 region has the DNA TGTGCCAGCAGCTTGGAGGGACAGGGAGAACTGTTTTTT. Protein product: CASSLEGQGELFF.

J is TRBJ1-4 and V is TRBV5-4, with D unclear. Germline CDR1 and CDR2: SGHNT and YYREEE (reference sequence). The CDR3 totals 16 residues. V gave up 5 bases and J gave up 0 bases, with 14 bases separating them. CDR3 protein: CASSWGGAATNEKLFF. In DNA, the CDR3 is TGTGCCAGCAGTTGGGGAGGTGCAGCAACTAATGAAAAACTGTTTTTT.

CDR3 amino acids: CASSPQGKYGYTF. CDR3 nucleotides: TGTGCCAGCAGTCCACAGGGGAAGTATGGCTACACCTTC. V usage is TRBV6-5 and J usage is TRBJ1-2; TRBD1 agrees at 7 bases. Germline loops: CDR1 MNHEY, CDR2 SVGAGI. The CDR3 contains 13 residues. Trimming at V came to 5 bases and at J to 5 bases, leaving 5 bases not matched to a gene.

The chain has TRBV7-2 and TRBJ2-7; 12 nucleotides align to TRBD2. The CDR3 contains 17 residues. CDR1 and CDR2 (germline): SGHTA, FQGNSA. V trimming: 3 bases; J trimming: 3 bases; junction bases outside the gene matches: 9. DNA of the CDR3: TGTGCCAGCAGCTTCCGGACTAGCGGGGTCACCGTCTACGAGCAGTACTTC. Translation gives CASSFRTSGVTVYEQYF. Filled out from reference TRBV7-2 and TRBJ2-7, the complete variable domain reads GAGVSQSPSNKVTEKGKDVELRCDPISGHTALYWYRQSLGQGLEFLIYFQGNSAPDKSGLPSDRFSAERTGGSVSTLTIQRTQQEDSAVYLCASSFRTSGVTVYEQYFGPGTRLTVT.

Only one count was recorded for this clone. The chain joins TRBV7-3 to TRBJ2-3; D is uncertain. Germline CDR1 is SGHTA and CDR2 is FQGTGA. The CDR3 covers 15 residues. Trimming pared 4 bases from V and 0 bases from J, leaving 11 bases between. CDR3 sequence: CASSSQKTSTDTQYF. DNA of the CDR3: TGTGCCAGCAGCTCCCAAAAAACTAGCACAGATACGCAGTATTTT.

In its sample, this clone was seen a few times. V is TRBV3-1 (or the pseudogene TRBV3-2) and J is TRBJ1-4; no firm D call. The CDR3 contains 15 residues. Trimming removed 2 bases at V and 1 base at J, with 8 bases between. In germline, CDR1 is LGHDT, CDR2 YNNKEL (reference sequence). The CDR3 nucleotides read TGTGCCAGCAGCCAAAAGACACAAACTAATGAAAAACTGTTTTTT. This gives the protein CASSQKTQTNEKLFF.

This chain joins TRBV7-2 and TRBJ1-4, with 8 positions matching TRBD1. The trim removed 1 base at V and 8 bases at J, leaving 3 bases unmatched. The CDR3 is made up of 14 amino acids. Germline V CDR1 and CDR2: SGHTA, FQGNSA. Here the CDR3 DNA reads TGTGCCAGCAGCTTAGACAGGGGGTGGGAAAAACTGTTTTTT. It yields the protein CASSLDRGWEKLFF.

V gene TRBV6-5 combines with J gene TRBJ2-7; 8 bases align to TRBD1. This CDR3 is 13 amino acids long. In germline, CDR1 is MNHEY, CDR2 SVGAGI. The V segment lost 1 base and the J segment 6 bases; nucleotides outside the gene matches: 2. CDR3 residues: CASSYWTGSEQYF. For the CDR3, the DNA is TGTGCCAGCAGTTACTGGACAGGGAGCGAGCAGTACTTC.

The chain uses TRBV15 and TRBJ1-3, with a weak D call TRBD1 (5 bases). Germline V gives CDR1 LNHNV, CDR2 YYDKDF (reference sequence). Trimming shortened V by 6 bases and J by 1 base, and 10 bases separated the two germline ends. The CDR3 contains 14 residues. DNA for the CDR3: TGTGCCACCAGTGGAGGGGCATCTGGAAACACCATATATTTT. Amino acid sequence: CATSGGASGNTIYF.

The chain couples TRBV6-5 to TRBJ1-1; tentatively, D is TRBD1 (5 bases). V was clipped by 7 bases and J by 6 bases, with 15 bases between them. The CDR3 length is 13 residues. Germline V gene data show CDR1 as MNHEY and CDR2 as SVGAGI. CDR3 bases: TGTGCCAGCAACTTAGACAGCCTGCCTGAAGCTTTCTTT. Translation: CASNLDSLPEAFF.

This chain links TRBV18 with TRBJ2-7; the D gene is possibly TRBD1 (6 bases). This CDR3 spans 14 amino acids. Germline V gives CDR1 KGHSH, CDR2 LQKENI. V lost 3 bases, J lost 3 bases, and 12 bases lay in between. The CDR3 loop reads CASSPKTGYYEQYF. As DNA, the CDR3 is TGTGCCAGCTCACCTAAAACAGGGTACTACGAGCAGTACTTC.

V is TRBV5-4 and J is TRBJ1-1; weak D call: TRBD1 (5 bases). The CDR3 runs to 15 residues. Trimming shortened V by 2 bases and J by 4 bases, and 15 bases separated the two germline ends. Germline V CDR1 and CDR2: SGHNT, YYREEE (reference sequence). CDR3 bases: TGTGCCAGCAGCTTAAATCTCGGGGGGAGCACTGAAGCTTTCTTT. Its protein product is CASSLNLGGSTEAFF.

The rearrangement uses TRBV10-3 and TRBJ2-3; TRBD1 aligns across 9 bases. J was trimmed by 1 base and V by 6 bases; bases with no gene match: 2. There are 14 residues in the CDR3. Germline lookup yields CDR1 ENHRY and CDR2 SYGVKD. The CDR3 nucleotides are TGTGCCATCAGCCGGGACAGGGGCACAGATACGCAGTATTTT. Translated, it gives CAISRDRGTDTQYF.